This paragraph reports one T cell receptor beta chain. Method: immunoSEQ multiplex PCR; TCRdb's copy keeps in-frame clones and lacks some. The sample lists 30,000 to 40,000 clones; about 89% were seen once. The data are from a study of T cell changes during pregnancy in multiple sclerosis. The J segment lost 2 bases and the V segment lost 5 bases, leaving 7 bases of the junction unmatched. Germline loops: CDR1 SGHAT, CDR2 FQNNGV. CDR3 length: 15 residues. The rearrangement joins TRBV11-2 to TRBJ2-7; 9 bases line up with TRBD1. The clonotype comes from a female donor with multiple sclerosis, enrolled in a pregnancy study. Here the sequenced sample was CD8+ T cells from peripheral blood mononuclear cells, taken in the second trimester of pregnancy. CDR3 protein: CASSANRGRAYEQYF. The CDR3 region has the DNA TGTGCCAGCAGCGCAAACAGGGGGCGCGCCTACGAGCAGTACTTC.